The next 19 T cell receptor beta chains were all read from a single sample in a study of T cell responses to AZD1222 COVID-19 vaccine (dated by TCRdb to about 2021). The time point label here, explained by the study, means: about 28 days (+/-7) after the second vaccine dose. The library came from the immunoSEQ multiplex PCR assay. What TCRdb holds here is the immuneACCESS table cut down to in-frame rearrangements. Part of the clones is not present; checked against another copy, under half of the missing clones reflect an unresolved V gene, and the others are unexplained. The sample has fewer than 65,000 clones on record, roughly nine tenths of them singletons. Approximately 14% of the sample belongs to the ten largest clones. The specimen was peripheral blood, collected 28 days after the second AZD1222 dose. The source of these receptors is an adult who received the AZD1222 COVID-19 vaccine.

The chain employs TRBV7-2 and TRBJ2-2; D not resolved. Trimming shortened V by 2 bases and J by 2 bases, and 6 bases separated the two germline ends. The CDR3 sequence is 14 residues long. Germline V CDR1 and CDR2: SGHTA, FQGNSA. The CDR3 region is CASSLYRNTGELFF. Here the CDR3 DNA reads TGTGCCAGCAGCTTATATAGAAACACCGGGGAGCTGTTTTTT.

CDR3 nucleotides: TGTGCCAGCAGTTACTCGGGTGATAGCAATCAGCCCCAGCATTTT. Protein sequence: CASSYSGDSNQPQHF. The chain carries TRBV6-5 and TRBJ1-5; D unclear. The V gene's germline CDR1 is MNHEY and CDR2 SVGAGI. The germline V and J ends were trimmed by 0 bases and 0 bases, with 6 bases remaining between them. CDR3 size: 15 residues.

This clone was picked up a small number of times. The genes are TRBV4-1 and TRBJ2-7, with D possibly matching TRBD1 (5 bases). V was pared by 0 bases and J by 9 bases, with 9 bases between. This CDR3 contains 12 residues. Germline CDR1 is MGHRA and CDR2 is YSYEKL. CDR3 sequence: CASSQDFTGQYF. The CDR3 nucleotides are TGCGCCAGCAGCCAAGATTTCACAGGGCAGTACTTC.

This clone was seen just once. The gene calls are TRBV7-2 and TRBJ2-6; a possible D gene is TRBD1 (5 bases). The V gene's germline CDR1 is SGHTA and CDR2 FQGNSA. This CDR3 is built from 16 residues. V was cut by 5 bases and J by 1 base, with 12 bases left in between. CDR3 nucleotide sequence: TGTGCCAGCAGCCTAGGCCCAGGGTCTGGGGCCAACGTCCTGACTTTC. Its protein product is CASSLGPGSGANVLTF.

The rearrangement links TRBV12-5 to TRBJ2-3; possible D gene TRBD2, 5 bases. Trimming took 1 base from V and 2 from J, leaving 7 bases between them. The CDR3 length is 14 residues. The germline V gene encodes CDR1 LGHNT and CDR2 FRNRAP. The CDR3 protein is CASGLGTSTDTQYF. CDR3 in DNA: TGTGCTAGTGGTTTGGGGACTTCCACAGATACGCAGTATTTT.

CDR3 nucleotides: TGTGCCAGCAGTTTATATCGACCATACGAGCAGTACTTC. Its protein product is CASSLYRPYEQYF. The V call is TRBV12-3 or TRBV12-4, the J call TRBJ2-7; D gene ambiguous. The CDR3 spans 13 residues. Trimming cost V 2 bases and J 4 bases, with 9 bases left between them.

The rearrangement links TRBV7-2 to TRBJ1-5, with a tentative D call TRBD1 (5 bases). Germline CDR1 is SGHTA and CDR2 is FQGNSA. Trimming took 2 bases from V and 3 from J, leaving 14 bases between them. The CDR3 sequence is 16 residues long. DNA for the CDR3: TGTGCCAGCAGCTTAAATGGGGCCCGGAACAATCAGCCCCAGCATTTT. This encodes CASSLNGARNNQPQHF.

The chain links TRBV14 to TRBJ2-7; 10 bases match TRBD2. CDR1 and CDR2 (germline): SGHDN, FVKESK. V lost 1 base to trimming and J lost 3 bases; unmatched junction nucleotides: 3. The CDR3 loop spans 15 amino acids. CDR3 in amino acids: CASSQGTSGYYEQYF. The CDR3 DNA reads TGTGCCAGCAGCCAAGGGACTAGCGGATACTACGAGCAGTACTTC.

The V and J genes are TRBV5-4 and TRBJ2-1, with 8 bases that match TRBD2. The CDR3 spans 15 residues. Per the germline V gene, CDR1 is SGHNT and CDR2 is YYREEE (reference sequence). Unmatched junction bases numbered 7, after V lost 2 bases and J lost 6 bases. The CDR3 here is CASSFRGAGGNEQFF. CDR3 bases: TGTGCCAGCAGCTTTCGGGGCGCGGGAGGCAATGAGCAGTTCTTC.

This clone showed up just a few times. The chain is built from TRBV10-3 and TRBJ1-2; D call uncertain. Germline V gene data show CDR1 as ENHRY and CDR2 as SYGVKD. The CDR3 loop spans 11 amino acids. The ends were cut back, 11 bases at V and 4 bases at J, with 11 bases in the middle. The CDR3 sequence: CASAGIYGYTF. The CDR3 coding sequence is TGTGCCTCAGCGGGGATCTATGGCTACACCTTC.

The J gene is TRBJ1-1, the V gene TRBV7-9; a possible D gene is TRBD1 (6 bases). CDR3 size: 16 residues. Trimming removed 3 bases from V and 1 base from J, with 15 bases in between. CDR1 and CDR2 from the germline V gene are SEHNR and FQNEAQ (reference sequence). DNA for the CDR3: TGTGCCAGCAGCTTCAAAAGACAGGCGAGGAACACTGAAGCTTTCTTT. Its translation is CASSFKRQARNTEAFF. Full variable domain (missing parts from reference TRBV7-9 and TRBJ1-1): DTGVSQNPRHKITKRGQNVTFRCDPISEHNRLYWYRQTLGQGPEFLTYFQNEAQLEKSRLLSDRFSAERPKGSFSTLEIQRTEQGDSAMYLCASSFKRQARNTEAFFGQGTRLTVV.

The chain combines TRBV7-2 with TRBJ2-1; D is ambiguous. The V and J ends lost 3 bases and 3 bases respectively, with 12 bases between them. CDR3 length: 15 amino acids. The germline CDR1 and CDR2 sequences are SGHTA and FQGNSA. CDR3 protein: CASSFRSEVYNEQFF. CDR3 nucleotide sequence: TGTGCCAGCAGCTTTCGGTCAGAAGTCTACAATGAGCAGTTCTTC. Full variable domain (missing parts from reference TRBV7-2 and TRBJ2-1): GAGVSQSPSNKVTEKGKDVELRCDPISGHTALYWYRQSLGQGLEFLIYFQGNSAPDKSGLPSDRFSAERTGGSVSTLTIQRTQQEDSAVYLCASSFRSEVYNEQFFGPGTRLTVL.

The CDR3 sequence is CASSYSGTANQPQHF. CDR3 bases: TGTGCCAGCAGTTATAGTGGGACAGCCAATCAGCCCCAGCATTTT. This chain connects TRBV6-5 to TRBJ1-5; TRBD1 matches at 7 bases. This CDR3 has 15 residues. In germline, CDR1 is MNHEY, CDR2 SVGAGI. The junction had 5 bases not matched to a gene; V was cut back by 3 bases and J by 3 bases.

The chain has TRBV18 and TRBJ2-2; D is unclear. CDR3 size: 12 residues. The V end lost 3 bases, the J end lost 1 base, and 0 bases lay between the germline ends. Per germline, CDR1 KGHSH and CDR2 LQKENI. The CDR3 here is CASSPNTGELFF. The CDR3, as DNA: TGTGCCAGCTCACCGAACACCGGGGAGCTGTTTTTT.

The chain is built from TRBV30 and TRBJ1-1, with D perhaps TRBD1 (5 bases). V was shortened by 0 bases and J by 0 bases, with 8 bases between the two germline ends. The CDR3 has 14 residues. Germline CDR1 is GTSNPN and CDR2 is SVGIG (reference sequence). This chain's CDR3 is CAWSVGRVNTEAFF. The DNA for the CDR3 is TGTGCCTGGAGTGTGGGCAGGGTGAACACTGAAGCTTTCTTT.

The chain combines TRBV6-5 with TRBJ2-1, with D possibly TRBD1 on 5 matching bases. Germline CDR1 and CDR2: MNHEY and SVGAGI. V lost 2 bases to trimming and J lost 8 bases, with 13 bases between them. The length of the CDR3 is 14 residues. DNA for the CDR3: TGTGCCAGCAGTTACGGTGGGGCGACGTATGAGCAGTTCTTC. Its translation: CASSYGGATYEQFF.

This chain links TRBV2 with TRBJ1-3; D remains unclear. V was trimmed by 5 bases and J by 3 bases, leaving 8 bases between them. The germline V gene has CDR1 SNHLY and CDR2 FYNNEI. The CDR3 is 13 residues long. CDR3 in amino acids: CASSLRFGNTIYF. The CDR3, as DNA: TGTGCCAGCAGTTTACGGTTTGGAAACACCATATATTTT.

In its sample, this clone was seen a few times. The rearrangement uses TRBV6-1 and TRBJ1-3, with TRBD1 matching over 8 bases. Germline V gene sequence: CDR1 MNHNS, CDR2 SASEGT. J gave up 1 base and V 4 bases, and 6 bases lay outside the gene matches. The CDR3 sequence is 16 residues long. CDR3 coding DNA: TGTGCCAGCAGTGCCGGGACAGGTGTATCTGGAAACACCATATATTTT. It is translated as CASSAGTGVSGNTIYF.

This rearrangement joins TRBV12-3 or TRBV12-4 to TRBJ1-6; unclear D gene. V dropped 6 bases and J dropped 7 bases, with 7 bases sitting between them. The CDR3 has 12 amino acids. The DNA for the CDR3 is TGTGCCAGCAGCTGGAGGAATTCACCCCTCCACTTT. It yields the protein CASSWRNSPLHF.